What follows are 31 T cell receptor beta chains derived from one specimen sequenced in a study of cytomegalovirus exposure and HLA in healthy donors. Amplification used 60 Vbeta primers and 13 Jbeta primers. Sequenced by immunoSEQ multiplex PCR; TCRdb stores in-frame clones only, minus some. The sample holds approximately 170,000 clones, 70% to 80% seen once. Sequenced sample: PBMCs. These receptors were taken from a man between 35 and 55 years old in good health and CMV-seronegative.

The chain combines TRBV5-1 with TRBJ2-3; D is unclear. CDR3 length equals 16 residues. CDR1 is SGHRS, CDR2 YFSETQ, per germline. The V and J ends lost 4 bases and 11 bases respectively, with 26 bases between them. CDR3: CASSREVDAVVARQYF. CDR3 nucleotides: TGCGCCAGCAGCAGAGAAGTTGATGCAGTTGTAGCACGGCAGTATTTT.

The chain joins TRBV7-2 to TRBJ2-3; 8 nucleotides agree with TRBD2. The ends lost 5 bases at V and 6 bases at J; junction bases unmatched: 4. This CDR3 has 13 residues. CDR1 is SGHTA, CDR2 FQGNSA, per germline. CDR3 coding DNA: TGTGCCAGCAGCCCGCGGGGGGCTGATACGCAGTATTTT. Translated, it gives CASSPRGADTQYF.

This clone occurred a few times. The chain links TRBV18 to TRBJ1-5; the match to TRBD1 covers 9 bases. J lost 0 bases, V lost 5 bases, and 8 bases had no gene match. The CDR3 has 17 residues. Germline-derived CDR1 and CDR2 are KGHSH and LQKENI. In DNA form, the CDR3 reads TGTGCCAGCTCAGCCGGGACAGGGCACGTTAGCAATCAGCCCCAGCATTTT. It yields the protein CASSAGTGHVSNQPQHF.

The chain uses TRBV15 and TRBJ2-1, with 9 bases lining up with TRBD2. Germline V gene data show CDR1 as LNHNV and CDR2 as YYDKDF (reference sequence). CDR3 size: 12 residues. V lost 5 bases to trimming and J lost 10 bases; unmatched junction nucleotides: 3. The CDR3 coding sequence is TGTGCCACCAGCGGGCTAGCGGGAGAGCAGTTCTTC. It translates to CATSGLAGEQFF.

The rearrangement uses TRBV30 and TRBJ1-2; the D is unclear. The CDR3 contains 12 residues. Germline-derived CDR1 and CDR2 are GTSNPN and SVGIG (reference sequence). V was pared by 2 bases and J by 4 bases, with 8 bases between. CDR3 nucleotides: TGTGCCTGGAGTTGGGCCCGCTATGGCTACACCTTC. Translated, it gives CAWSWARYGYTF.

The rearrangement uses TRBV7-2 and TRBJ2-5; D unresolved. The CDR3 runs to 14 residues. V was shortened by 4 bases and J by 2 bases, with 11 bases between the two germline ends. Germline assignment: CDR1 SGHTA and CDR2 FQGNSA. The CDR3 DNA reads TGTGCCAGCAGCTACGATTGGCGGCAAGAGACCCAGTACTTC. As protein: CASSYDWRQETQYF.

The CDR3 DNA reads as TGCGCCAGCAGCCCGCAGACAGGGCTGGATGGCTACACCTTC. Its protein product is CASSPQTGLDGYTF. The chain is built from TRBV5-1 and TRBJ1-2; 7 bases are a match to TRBD1. V lost 4 bases and J lost 6; bases outside the gene matches: 9. CDR1 is SGHRS and CDR2 is YFSETQ in the germline V gene. The CDR3 totals 14 residues. The whole variable domain, filled in from reference TRBV5-1 and TRBJ1-2, reads KAGVTQTPRYLIKTRGQQVTLSCSPISGHRSVSWYQQTPGQGLQFLFEYFSETQRNKGNFPGRFSGRQFSNSRSEMNVSTLELGDSALYLCASSPQTGLDGYTFGSGTRLTVV.

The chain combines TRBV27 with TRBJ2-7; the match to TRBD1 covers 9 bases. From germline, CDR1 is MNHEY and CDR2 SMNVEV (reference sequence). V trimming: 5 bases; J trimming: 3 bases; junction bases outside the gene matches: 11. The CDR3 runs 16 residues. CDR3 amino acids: CASSRPGQGGFYEQYF. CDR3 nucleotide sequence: TGTGCCAGCAGTCGACCGGGACAGGGAGGATTCTACGAGCAGTACTTC.

The CDR3 region is CASSPGAPSGNTIYF. The CDR3 bases are TGTGCCAGCAGCCCAGGGGCTCCCTCTGGAAACACCATATATTTT. The V gene is TRBV28, the J gene TRBJ1-3; D possibly corresponds to TRBD1 (6 bases). Per the germline V gene, CDR1 is MDHEN and CDR2 is SYDVKM. This CDR3 is built from 15 residues. Between the trimmed V and J ends, which lost 6 bases and 0 bases, there was a span of 12 bases.

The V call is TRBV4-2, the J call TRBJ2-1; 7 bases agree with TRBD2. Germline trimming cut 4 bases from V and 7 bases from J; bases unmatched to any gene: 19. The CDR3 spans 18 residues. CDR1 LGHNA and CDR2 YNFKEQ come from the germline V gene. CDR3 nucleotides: TGTGCCAGCAGCCTAACGGCTATCGGGTGGGAGGGCCAAAATGAGCAGTTCTTC. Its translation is CASSLTAIGWEGQNEQFF.

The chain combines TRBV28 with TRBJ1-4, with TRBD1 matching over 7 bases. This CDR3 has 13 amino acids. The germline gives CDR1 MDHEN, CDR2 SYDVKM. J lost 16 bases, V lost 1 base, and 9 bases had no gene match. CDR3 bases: TGTGCCAGCAGTTTATCCCCCGACAGGGTCACGTTTTTT. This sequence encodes CASSLSPDRVTFF.

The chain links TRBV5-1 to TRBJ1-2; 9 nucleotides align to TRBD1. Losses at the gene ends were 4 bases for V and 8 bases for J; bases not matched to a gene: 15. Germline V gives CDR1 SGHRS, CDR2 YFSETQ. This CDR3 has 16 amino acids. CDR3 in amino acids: CASSPTGTGPPGGYTF. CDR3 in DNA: TGCGCCAGCAGCCCTACCGGGACAGGGCCCCCTGGGGGCTACACCTTC.

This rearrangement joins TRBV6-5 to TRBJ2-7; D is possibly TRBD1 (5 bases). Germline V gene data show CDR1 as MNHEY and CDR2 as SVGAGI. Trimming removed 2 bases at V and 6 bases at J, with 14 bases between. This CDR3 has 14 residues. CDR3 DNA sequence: TGTGCCAGCAGTTACGACCGTGGGGCTACCGAGCAGTACTTC. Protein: CASSYDRGATEQYF.

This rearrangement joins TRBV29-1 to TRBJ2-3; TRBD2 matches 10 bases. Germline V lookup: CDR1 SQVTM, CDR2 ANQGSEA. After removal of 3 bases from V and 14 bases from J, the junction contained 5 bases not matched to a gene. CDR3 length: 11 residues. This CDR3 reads CSVDTSGARYF. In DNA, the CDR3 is TGCAGCGTTGACACTAGCGGGGCCCGGTATTTT.

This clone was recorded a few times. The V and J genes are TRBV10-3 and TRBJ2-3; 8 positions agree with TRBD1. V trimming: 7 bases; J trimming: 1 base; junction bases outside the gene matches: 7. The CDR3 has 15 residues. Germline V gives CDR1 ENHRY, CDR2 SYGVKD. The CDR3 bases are TGTGCCATCATGGCTTCGGGACAGGGCACAGATACGCAGTATTTT. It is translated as CAIMASGQGTDTQYF.

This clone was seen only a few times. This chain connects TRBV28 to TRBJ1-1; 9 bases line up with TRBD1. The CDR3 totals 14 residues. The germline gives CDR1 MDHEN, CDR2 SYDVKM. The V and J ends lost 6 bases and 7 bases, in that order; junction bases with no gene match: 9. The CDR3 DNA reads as TGTGCCAGCAGAAAACAGGGGGCATTTGTTGAAGCTTTCTTT. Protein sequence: CASRKQGAFVEAFF.

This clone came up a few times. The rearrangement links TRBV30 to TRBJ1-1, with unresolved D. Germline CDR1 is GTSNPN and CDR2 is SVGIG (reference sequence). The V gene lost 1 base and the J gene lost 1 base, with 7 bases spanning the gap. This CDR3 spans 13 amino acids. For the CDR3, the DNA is TGTGCCTGGAGTGCTGGCGGGAACACTGAAGCTTTCTTT. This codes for CAWSAGGNTEAFF.

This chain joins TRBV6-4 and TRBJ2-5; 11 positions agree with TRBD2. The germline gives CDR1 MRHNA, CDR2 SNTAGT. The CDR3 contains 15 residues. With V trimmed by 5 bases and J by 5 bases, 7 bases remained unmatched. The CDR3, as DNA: TGTGCCAGCAGTCCCGTAGCGGGAGGGCCGGAGACCCAGTACTTC. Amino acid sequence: CASSPVAGGPETQYF.

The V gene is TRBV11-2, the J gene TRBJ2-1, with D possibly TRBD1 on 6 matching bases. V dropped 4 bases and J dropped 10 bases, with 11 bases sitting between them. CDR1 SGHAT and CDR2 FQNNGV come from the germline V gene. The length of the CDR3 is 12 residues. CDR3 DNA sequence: TGTGCCAGCAGCTACGAAGGGGGAGAGCAGTTCTTC. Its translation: CASSYEGGEQFF.

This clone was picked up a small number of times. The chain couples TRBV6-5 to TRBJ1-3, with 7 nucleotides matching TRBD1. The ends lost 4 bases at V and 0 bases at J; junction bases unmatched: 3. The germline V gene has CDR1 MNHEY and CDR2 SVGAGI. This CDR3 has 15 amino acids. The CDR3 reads CASSSGGYSGNTIYF. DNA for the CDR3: TGTGCCAGCAGTTCAGGGGGGTACTCTGGAAACACCATATATTTT.

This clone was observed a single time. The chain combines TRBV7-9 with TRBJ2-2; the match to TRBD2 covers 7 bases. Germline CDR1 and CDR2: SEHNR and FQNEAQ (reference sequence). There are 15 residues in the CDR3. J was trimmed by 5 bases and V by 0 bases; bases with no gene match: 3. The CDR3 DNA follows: TGTGCCAGCAGCTTAGCCAGGGAGGGAACCGGGGAGCTGTTTTTT. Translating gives CASSLAREGTGELFF.

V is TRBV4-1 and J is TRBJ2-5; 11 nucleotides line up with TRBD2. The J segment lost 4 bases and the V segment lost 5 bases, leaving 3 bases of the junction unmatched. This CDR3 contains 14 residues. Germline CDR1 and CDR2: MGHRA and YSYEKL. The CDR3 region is CASSAGTSGETQYF. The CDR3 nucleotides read TGCGCCAGCAGCGCCGGGACTAGCGGAGAGACCCAGTACTTC.

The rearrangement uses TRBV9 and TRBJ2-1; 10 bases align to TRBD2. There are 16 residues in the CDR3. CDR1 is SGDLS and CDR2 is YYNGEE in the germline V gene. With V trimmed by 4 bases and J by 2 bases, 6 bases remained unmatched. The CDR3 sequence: CASSYYSGRPYNEQFF. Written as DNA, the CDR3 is TGTGCCAGCAGCTATTATAGCGGGAGGCCCTACAATGAGCAGTTCTTC.

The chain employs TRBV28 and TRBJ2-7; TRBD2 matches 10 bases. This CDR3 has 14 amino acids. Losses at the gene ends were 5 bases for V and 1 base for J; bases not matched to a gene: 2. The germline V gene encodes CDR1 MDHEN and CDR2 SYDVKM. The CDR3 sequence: CASSGLAESYEQYF. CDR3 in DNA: TGTGCCAGCAGTGGACTAGCGGAGTCCTACGAGCAGTACTTC.

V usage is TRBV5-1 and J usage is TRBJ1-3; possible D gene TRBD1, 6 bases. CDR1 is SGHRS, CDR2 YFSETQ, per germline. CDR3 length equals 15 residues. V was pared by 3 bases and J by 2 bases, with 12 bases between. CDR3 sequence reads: CASSSLSGAGNTIYF. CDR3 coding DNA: TGCGCCAGCAGCTCCCTCTCAGGGGCTGGAAACACCATATATTTT.

This CDR3 is CASSEGLAGGAYNEQFF. CDR3 in DNA: TGTGCCAGCAGTGAAGGACTAGCGGGAGGCGCCTACAATGAGCAGTTCTTC. This chain uses TRBV6-1 with TRBJ2-1, with TRBD2 matching over 13 bases. Germline CDR1 reads MNHNS; CDR2 reads SASEGT. The CDR3 loop spans 17 amino acids. The trim removed 1 base at V and 2 bases at J, leaving 2 bases unmatched.

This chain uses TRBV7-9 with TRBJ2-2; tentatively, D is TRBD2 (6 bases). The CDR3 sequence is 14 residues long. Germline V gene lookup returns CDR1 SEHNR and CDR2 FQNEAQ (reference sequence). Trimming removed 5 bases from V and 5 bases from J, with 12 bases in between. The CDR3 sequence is CASSLGLPTGELFF. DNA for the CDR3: TGTGCCAGCAGCCTGGGACTCCCAACCGGGGAGCTGTTTTTT.

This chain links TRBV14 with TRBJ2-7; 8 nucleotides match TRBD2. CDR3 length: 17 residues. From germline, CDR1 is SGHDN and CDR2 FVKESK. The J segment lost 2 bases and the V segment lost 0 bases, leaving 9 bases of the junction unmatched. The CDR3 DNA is TGTGCCAGCAGCCAAGATCACCCACTAGCGGAAACCTACGAGCAGTACTTC. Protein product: CASSQDHPLAETYEQYF.

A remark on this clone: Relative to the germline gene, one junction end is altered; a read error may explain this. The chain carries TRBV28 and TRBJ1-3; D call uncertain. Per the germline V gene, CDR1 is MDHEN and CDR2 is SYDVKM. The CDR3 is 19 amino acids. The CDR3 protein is CASSYLPFAVGSAGNAIYF. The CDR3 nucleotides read TGTGCCAGCAGTTATCTCCCTTTTGCTGTGGGTTCCGCGGGAAACGCCATATATTTT. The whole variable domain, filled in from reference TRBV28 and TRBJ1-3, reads DVKVTQSSRYLVKRTGEKVFLECVQDMDHENMFWYRQDPGLGLRLIYFSYDVKMKEKGDIPEGYSVSREKKERFSLILESASTNQTSMYLCASSYLPFAVGSAGNAIYFGEGSWLTVV.

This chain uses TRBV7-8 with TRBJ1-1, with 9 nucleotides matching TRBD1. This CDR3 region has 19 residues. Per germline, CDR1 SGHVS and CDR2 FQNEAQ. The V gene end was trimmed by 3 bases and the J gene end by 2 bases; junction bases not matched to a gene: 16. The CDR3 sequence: CASSFPGQGNSRGNTEAFF. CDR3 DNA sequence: TGTGCCAGCAGCTTCCCGGGACAGGGCAATAGTAGGGGTAACACTGAAGCTTTCTTT. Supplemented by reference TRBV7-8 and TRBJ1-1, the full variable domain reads GAGVSQSPRYKVAKRGQDVALRCDPISGHVSLFWYQQALGQGPEFLTYFQNEAQLDKSGLPSDRFFAERPEGSVSTLKIQRTQQEDSAVYLCASSFPGQGNSRGNTEAFFGQGTRLTVV.

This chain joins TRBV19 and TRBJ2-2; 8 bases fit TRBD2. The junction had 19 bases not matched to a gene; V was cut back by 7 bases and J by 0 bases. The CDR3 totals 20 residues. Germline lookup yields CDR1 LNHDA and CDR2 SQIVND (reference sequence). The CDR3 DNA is TGTGCCAGTACCCCAGGAGGGACTAGTTTTAGGGCTGCGAACACCGGGGAGCTGTTTTTT. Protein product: CASTPGGTSFRAANTGELFF.